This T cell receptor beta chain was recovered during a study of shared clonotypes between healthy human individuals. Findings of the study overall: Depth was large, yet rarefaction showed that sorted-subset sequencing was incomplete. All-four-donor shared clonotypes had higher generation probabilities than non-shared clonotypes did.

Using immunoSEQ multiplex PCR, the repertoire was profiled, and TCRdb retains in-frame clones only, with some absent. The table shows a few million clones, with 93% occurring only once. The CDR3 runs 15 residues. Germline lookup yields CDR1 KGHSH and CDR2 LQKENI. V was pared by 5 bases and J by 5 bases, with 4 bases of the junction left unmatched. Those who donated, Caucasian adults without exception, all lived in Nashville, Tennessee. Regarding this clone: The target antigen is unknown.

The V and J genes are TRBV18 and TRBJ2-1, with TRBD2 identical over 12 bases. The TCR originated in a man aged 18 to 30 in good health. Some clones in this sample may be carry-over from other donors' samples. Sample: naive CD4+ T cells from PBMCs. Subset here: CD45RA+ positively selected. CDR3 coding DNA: TGTGCCAGCTCAGGGGGACTAGCGGGTGACAATGAGCAGTTCTTC. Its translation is CASSGGLAGDNEQFF.